The sequence of this T cell receptor (beta chain) was determined in a study of blood T cell repertoires in COVID-19. The overall study: The study drew acute and convalescent COVID-19 samples from the United States, Italy and Spain. PBMCs, B-cell-depleted T cells, or T cells were the source of the cDNA or gDNA that made up the material.

Germline V CDR1 and CDR2: MNHNS, SASEGT. This CDR3 region has 18 residues. Germline trimming cut 0 bases from V and 8 bases from J; bases unmatched to any gene: 10. The table came from immunoSEQ multiplex PCR; TCRdb's copy has only in-frame clones and leaves some out. The data contain about 25,000 clones, around nine tenths of them singletons. Followed longitudinally, the Seattle patients had been enrolled during active infection. This TCR came from a man between 65 and 85 years old with COVID-19, enrolled during active disease. V usage is TRBV6-1 and J usage is TRBJ2-1; 13 bases are shared with TRBD2. Material for sequencing was peripheral blood. CDR3: CASSEAPDWTSGGHEQFF. As DNA, the CDR3 is TGTGCCAGCAGTGAAGCGCCGGACTGGACTAGCGGGGGCCATGAGCAGTTCTTC.